The entry below describes one T cell receptor (beta chain). No cognate antigen has been identified for it. No base quality information exists; no much larger clone differs at one position. The library came from the immunoSEQ multiplex PCR assay. For the multiplex PCR, a mixture combining 60 forward primers for TCR Vbeta segments and 13 reverse primers for TCR Jbeta segments was used. The CDR3 region of rearranged TCR beta genes was amplified from genomic DNA with a multiplex PCR assay. On the Illumina HiSeq System, the amplified TCR beta libraries were sequenced as 87-base-pair reads. Under the source paper's analysis protocol: A later analysis counted tens of millions of unique TCR beta chains across the 700 or so repertoires, and roughly 9.9 million of these chains were shared by at least two donors. Raw reads were error-corrected and collapsed into unique sequences by a nearest-neighbor algorithm in which closely related sequences were merged to remove PCR and sequencing errors. CDR3 sequences were aligned to IMGT reference sequences to assign V, D and J gene segments. Each retained sequence needed at least a six-nucleotide match to both a V gene segment and a J gene segment. A rearrangement counted as productive if the CDR3 had no stop codons and remained in frame with V and J, and every other rearrangement counted as non-productive. Following IMGT convention, CDR3 was defined as the stretch from the second conserved V-encoded cysteine to the conserved J-encoded phenylalanine. In an earlier analysis of around 540 of the donors, sequences lacking an unambiguous match to a single V gene segment were excluded. In an earlier analysis of a few hundred of the donors, a V segment was called functional when productive rearrangements were above 56.7%, and segregating when the standard deviation between donors exceeded 5%. A statistical classification framework was developed to diagnose cytomegalovirus status using the catalog of TCR beta chain sequences. In a later analysis, V and J genes were assigned by comparing TCR nucleotide sequences against IMGT/GENE-DB human TR gene sequences. Using the TCRdist pipeline, a later analysis assigned CDR3 sequences along with most-parsimonious VDJ recombination scenarios. In a later analysis, each TCR beta chain was defined by its CDR3 amino acid sequence together with its V-gene family, and reads lacking a unique V-gene family were excluded. In a later analysis, 450 to 600 highly shared, low-generation-probability nucleotide sequences were removed to address suspected cross-contamination and a sequencing artifact. In a later analysis, a clonal expansion index for each public chain was calculated from normalized within-repertoire ranks of inferred template counts. A later analysis computed generation probabilities with a VDJ recombination model fitted to out-of-frame rearrangements, and checked the results against IGoR. A later analysis scored TCR-TCR, TCR-HLA and TCR-CMV co-occurrence with hypergeometric tests, applying a repertoire-size bias correction to TCR pairs. To estimate false discovery rates, a later analysis permuted the HLA or CMV assignments 20 times. In a later analysis, co-occurring TCRs were grouped using DBSCAN, with TCRdist sequence similarity added in when clustering inside HLA-allele-positive subsets. Repertoires with fewer than 30,000 or more than 120,000 public chains, plus five repertoires with anomalous nucleotide sharing, were excluded from co-occurrence clustering. TCRdb took this table from immuneACCESS and kept in-frame rearrangements with V and J called. Such tables lack part of the clones; where checked against another copy, unresolved V genes explain under half of the gap, and the rest is unexplained. V and J calls plus clone size are reproduced from that table; the DNA served to infer D and trimming. The sample includes over 150,000 clones, with roughly 78% observed a single time. The top ten hold less than 15% of the sample.

The sample is drawn from a study of cytomegalovirus exposure and HLA in healthy donors (dated by TCRdb to about 2017). Turning to the overall study: According to an earlier analysis of several hundred of the donors, 150 million to 200 million T cells yielded 117 million unique TCR beta sequences and more than 250 Gb of sequence data. An early release covering about 600 HLA-typed donors comprised around 300 gigabases of sequencing data and 85 million to 100 million unique TCR sequences. Of the roughly 400 genotyped donors, approximately 81% were placed in the genetic ancestry cluster associated with self-reported Caucasian donors. The study aimed to test whether cataloging public T cell receptors could reveal signatures of past pathogen exposure. The study profiled the T cell repertoires of about 720 subjects by immunosequencing and related them to cytomegalovirus serostatus. Along with the approximately 620-subject first cohort, a separate validation cohort of around 120 different subjects was used. To predict cytomegalovirus infection status, the study brought together high-throughput TCR immunosequencing, statistical association of individual TCRs with disease status, and machine learning. To study patterns of TCR occurrence, a later analysis re-analyzed previously published TCR beta repertoires from 666 donors and added high-resolution HLA genotyping. Rather than using new phenotypic data, the later analysis identified candidate immune exposures from TCR beta sequences and from how often those sequences occurred across donors. To decide whether each TCR beta V gene segment behaved as functional or pseudogenic, an earlier analysis of several hundred of the donors relied on high-throughput TCR beta sequencing. Alongside the repertoire data, information on donor age, sex, ethnicity and CMV serostatus was compiled. A later genetic analysis took genome-wide SNP genotypes for about three fifths of the roughly 670 donors and used that subset as a discovery cohort. All discovery cohort repertoires had been generated using a single sequencing platform. Class I and class II HLA loci were covered by the typing at four-digit resolution. Typing coverage varied by locus: roughly 629-640 donors for A, B, C, DRB1 and DQB1; about 520 for DQA1; approximately 570 for DPA1; around 450 for DPB1. Because of strong linkage in the cohort, five DR-DQ haplotypes were treated as single units for association and clustering. Among around 400 genotyped donors of the cohort, an average of 235,054 unique TCR beta nucleotide sequences were sequenced per donor, roughly 20% of them non-productive.

The paper as a whole reports these results and caveats: This cohort had only TCR beta chains sequenced, and the lack of alpha or paired-chain data limited which features could be detected. An association between a missense DCLRE1C variant and V-gene and J-gene trimming of TCR beta chains was found in a later genetic analysis and replicated in an independent cohort. According to a later analysis, most CMV-associated TCR beta chains appeared to be HLA-restricted, and the HLA associations seemed to be driven largely by CMV exposure. In a later analysis, HLA-associated TCR beta chains showed more clonal expansion and lower generation probabilities than non-associated chains that were equally common. In vitro tests confirmed that a few of the cytomegalovirus-associated TCR beta chains recognize cytomegalovirus antigens. Linkage disequilibrium might explain the correlated functional status among segregating V segments, but an unknown experimental factor could not be excluded. Assigning TCR associations to individual alleles was difficult when HLA alleles, especially DR and DQ, strongly co-occurred. While some public TCRs were present in many individuals, most TCR sequences turned up only very rarely across donors. A total of 164 TCR beta chains were listed by the study as associated with cytomegalovirus. Presence/absence analyses assumed roughly uniform sequencing depth across donors, an assumption that may not hold. Because counts were too low, 15 to 20 rarely observed V segments, including chromosome 9 orphons, were excluded from the earlier analysis of several hundred of the donors. HLA typing was unavailable for some donors at each locus, so association tests used only the typed subset. Because the 87-base-pair reads could not distinguish some IMGT-functional V segments, including TRBV6-2 and TRBV6-3, those segments were excluded. In a later analysis, over 15,000 TCR beta sequences were associated with specific HLA alleles at a false discovery rate of 0.05. In a later analysis, TCR association rates were found to vary across HLA loci, with the most associated TCRs seen for DRB1 alleles and the fewest for HLA-C alleles. The authors suggested that the approach could potentially be generalized to other disease states and immunological phenotypes. A further reported finding was that TCR beta sequences accurately predicted the HLA-A and HLA-B alleles for most subjects in the first cohort. A cluster of highly shared sequence variants was judged likely to represent a technical artifact of the sequencing pipeline. Immune exposure information for the cohort was limited to CMV serostatus. The classifier was reported to diagnose cytomegalovirus status with high specificity and sensitivity in both the original and validation cohorts. Broadly in line with IMGT annotations, most TCR beta V segments showed up in productive rearrangements about 87% or about 30% of the time in an earlier analysis of 450 to 600 of the donors. Several of the top co-occurrence clusters appeared to be linked to parvovirus B19, influenza, CMV and Epstein-Barr virus, according to a later analysis. A later genetic analysis reported fewer N-insertions in productive TCRs among donors in an Asian-associated ancestry cluster than the roughly 700-donor mean.

In total, approximately 690 healthy bone marrow donors made up the cohort. At the time of sampling, every cohort member was nominally healthy, though immune exposures that went unrecorded were likely present. The donor tested CMV seropositive and was one of the 289 seropositive cohort members. A peripheral blood sample was collected from each donor, and TCR beta sequencing was performed on peripheral blood mononuclear cells. The Qiagen DNeasy Blood Extraction Kit was used to extract genomic DNA from the blood cell samples. CDR1 and CDR2, per the germline V gene (reference sequence), are SEHNR and FQNEAQ. Reading from cysteine to phenylalanine, the CDR3 counts 14 amino acids. The entry retains the CDR3 DNA only, 42 bases that are in frame from base 1. The junction shows trimming of 4 bases on V and 11 bases on J, plus 20 bases between the germline ends.

This TCR derives from a woman aged 45-59 years in good health and CMV-seropositive. The sequence is built from TRBV7-9 and TRBJ1-1; the D segment could be TRBD1, given 5 matching bases. The sequencing sample was made of PBMCs. The CDR3 reads CASSSWNRGDVAFF. The DNA is TGTGCCAGCAGCTCCTGGAACCGGGGGGATGTGGCTTTCTTT.